The rows below give T cell receptor beta chains drawn from one sample of a study of graft-versus-host responses after intestinal transplantation. No antigen has been assigned to these receptors. Method: immunoSEQ multiplex PCR; TCRdb's copy keeps in-frame clones and lacks some. The sample lists over 100,000 clones, roughly 93% occurring once. Sequenced here: unstimulated CD4+ T cells sorted from spleen or lymph node cells, sampled before intestinal transplant. The receptors shown here come from a human donor who received an intestinal transplant. Each CDR3 is given with its conserved first and last residue. Fields, in order: CDR3 DNA, CDR3 protein, clone size, V gene, J gene, D gene. D genes are given only for firm matches. Size is omitted from some rows. Given values are once, few, many or a class for expanded clones.

DNA: TGTGCCAGTAGTATAGAGGGGGGAAGGCTGCAGTTCTTC
CDR3: CASSIEGGRLQFF
size: .
V: TRBV19
J: TRBJ2-1
D: .

DNA: TGCGCCAGCAGTTTTAGCGGGAGCGGAGAGACCCAGTACTTC
CDR3: CASSFSGSGETQYF
size: once
V: TRBV10-1
J: TRBJ2-5
D: TRBD2

DNA: TGTGCCTGGAGTGCCAGGACAGGAGGCCCTTGGGAAAAACTGTTTTTT
CDR3: CAWSARTGGPWEKLFF
size: .
V: TRBV30
J: TRBJ1-4
D: TRBD1

DNA: TGCGCCAGCAGCTGGGGACTAGCGACGGATGAGCAGTACTTC
CDR3: CASSWGLATDEQYF
size: .
V: TRBV5-1
J: TRBJ2-5
D: TRBD2

DNA: TGCGCCAGCAGCACGGGACAATCGAGGAAACTGTTTTTT
CDR3: CASSTGQSRKLFF
size: once
V: TRBV5-1
J: TRBJ1-4
D: .

DNA: TGTGCCAGCGGTCCAGGACTAGTAGCAGATACGCAGTATTTT
CDR3: CASGPGLVADTQYF
size: once
V: TRBV6-1
J: TRBJ2-3
D: TRBD2

DNA: TGTGCCAGCAGCCAAGGGCGGAACACTGAAGCTTTCTTT
CDR3: CASSQGRNTEAFF
size: .
V: TRBV14
J: TRBJ1-1
D: .

DNA: TGTGCCAGCGCTCCCGGGACAGGTAATCAGCCCCAGCATTTT
CDR3: CASAPGTGNQPQHF
size: .
V: TRBV6-5
J: TRBJ1-5
D: TRBD1

DNA: TGCGCCAGCAGCCAGCCGGAGGAGGGATATTCTAGTGGGAGGTGGTTCGGCTACGAGCAGTACTTC
CDR3: CASSQPEEGYSSGRWFGYEQYF
size: .
V: TRBV5-1
J: TRBJ2-7
D: .

DNA: TGTGCCAGCTCACTGGACAGGGAGACCCAGTACTTC
CDR3: CASSLDRETQYF
size: .
V: TRBV18
J: TRBJ2-5
D: TRBD1

DNA: TGTGCCAGCTCATCGATCAGGGGGCGCAGGGAGACCCAGTACTTC
CDR3: CASSSIRGRRETQYF
size: .
V: TRBV18
J: TRBJ2-5
D: TRBD1

DNA: TGTGCCAGCAGCTCCTATGCAGGGAGCTCCTACGAGCAGTACTTC
CDR3: CASSSYAGSSYEQYF
size: .
V: TRBV11-2
J: TRBJ2-7
D: .

DNA: TGTGCCATCAGTGAGTCGAGGTTTCGGGGGCAGAATGGCTACACCTTC
CDR3: CAISESRFRGQNGYTF
size: .
V: TRBV10-3
J: TRBJ1-2
D: .

DNA: TGTGCCAGCAGCTTAGTCCCGACTAGCACAGATACGCAGTATTTT
CDR3: CASSLVPTSTDTQYF
size: .
V: TRBV7-9
J: TRBJ2-3
D: .

DNA: TGTGCCAGCAGCTTAGACGACCTCAATACTGAAGCTTTCTTT
CDR3: CASSLDDLNTEAFF
size: .
V: TRBV7-9
J: TRBJ1-1
D: .

DNA: TGTGCCAGCAGCCGCCGGGACAGAGGCAATCAGCCCCAGCATTTT
CDR3: CASSRRDRGNQPQHF
size: .
V: TRBV5-6
J: TRBJ1-5
D: TRBD1